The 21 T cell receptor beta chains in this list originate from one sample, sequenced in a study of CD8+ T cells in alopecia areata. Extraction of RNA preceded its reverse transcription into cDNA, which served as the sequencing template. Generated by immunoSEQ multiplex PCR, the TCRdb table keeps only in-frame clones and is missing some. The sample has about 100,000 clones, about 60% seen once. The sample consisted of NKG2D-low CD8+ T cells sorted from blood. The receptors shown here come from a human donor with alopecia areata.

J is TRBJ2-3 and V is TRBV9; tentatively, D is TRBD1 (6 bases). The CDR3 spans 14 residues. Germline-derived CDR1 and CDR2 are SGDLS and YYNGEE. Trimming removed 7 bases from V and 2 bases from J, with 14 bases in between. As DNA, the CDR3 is TGTGCCAGCGGGGCAGGGGCGACCACAGATACGCAGTATTTT. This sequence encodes CASGAGATTDTQYF.

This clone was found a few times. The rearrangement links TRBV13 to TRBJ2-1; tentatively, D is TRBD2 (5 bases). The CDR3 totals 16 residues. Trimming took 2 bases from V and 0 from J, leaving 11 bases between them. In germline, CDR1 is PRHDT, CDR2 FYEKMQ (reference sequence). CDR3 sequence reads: CASSLSLGSSYNEQFF. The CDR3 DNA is TGTGCCAGCAGCTTATCCCTGGGGAGCTCCTACAATGAGCAGTTCTTC.

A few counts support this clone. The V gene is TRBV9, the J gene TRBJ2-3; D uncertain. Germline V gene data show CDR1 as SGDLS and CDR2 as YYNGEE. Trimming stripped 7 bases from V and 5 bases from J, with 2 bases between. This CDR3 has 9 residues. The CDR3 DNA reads TGTGCCAGCGGAGATACGCAGTATTTT. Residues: CASGDTQYF.

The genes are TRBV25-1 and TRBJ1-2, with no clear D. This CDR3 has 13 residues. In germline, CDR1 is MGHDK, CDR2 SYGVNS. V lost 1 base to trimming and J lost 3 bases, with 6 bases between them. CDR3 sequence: CASSESSHYGYTF. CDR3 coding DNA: TGTGCCAGCAGTGAATCGAGTCACTATGGCTACACCTTC.

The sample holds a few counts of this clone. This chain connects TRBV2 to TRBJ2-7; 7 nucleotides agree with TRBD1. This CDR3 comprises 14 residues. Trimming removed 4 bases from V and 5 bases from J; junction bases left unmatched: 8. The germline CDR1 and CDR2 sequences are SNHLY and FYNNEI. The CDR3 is CASSAPQGFNEQYF. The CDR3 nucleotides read TGTGCCAGCAGTGCACCACAGGGGTTCAACGAGCAGTACTTC.

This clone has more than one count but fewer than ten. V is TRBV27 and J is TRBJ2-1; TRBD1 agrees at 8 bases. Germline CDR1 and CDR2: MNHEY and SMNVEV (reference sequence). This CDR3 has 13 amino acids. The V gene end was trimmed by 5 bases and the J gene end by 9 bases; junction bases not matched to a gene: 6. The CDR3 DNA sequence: TGTGCCAGCAGTCCGGGACAGGCAATTGAGCAGTTCTTC. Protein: CASSPGQAIEQFF.

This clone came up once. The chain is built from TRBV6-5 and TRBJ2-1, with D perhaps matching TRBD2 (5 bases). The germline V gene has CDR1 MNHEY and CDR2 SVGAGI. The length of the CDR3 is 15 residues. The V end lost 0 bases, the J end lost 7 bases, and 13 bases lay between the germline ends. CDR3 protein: CASSYSVGLQNEQFF. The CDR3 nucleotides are TGTGCCAGCAGTTACTCAGTTGGACTCCAAAATGAGCAGTTCTTC.

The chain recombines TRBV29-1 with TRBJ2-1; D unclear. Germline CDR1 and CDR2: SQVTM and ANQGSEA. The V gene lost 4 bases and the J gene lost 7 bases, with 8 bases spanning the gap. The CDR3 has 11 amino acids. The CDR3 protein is CSVGDGNEQFF. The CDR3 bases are TGCAGCGTTGGCGACGGAAATGAGCAGTTCTTC.

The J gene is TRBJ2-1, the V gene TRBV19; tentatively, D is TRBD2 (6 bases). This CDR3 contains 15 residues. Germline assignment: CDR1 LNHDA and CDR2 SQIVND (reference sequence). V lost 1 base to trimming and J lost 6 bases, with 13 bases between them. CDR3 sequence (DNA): TGTGCCAGTAGTATAGGTAGCGGAGCCCCCAATGAGCAGTTCTTC. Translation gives CASSIGSGAPNEQFF.

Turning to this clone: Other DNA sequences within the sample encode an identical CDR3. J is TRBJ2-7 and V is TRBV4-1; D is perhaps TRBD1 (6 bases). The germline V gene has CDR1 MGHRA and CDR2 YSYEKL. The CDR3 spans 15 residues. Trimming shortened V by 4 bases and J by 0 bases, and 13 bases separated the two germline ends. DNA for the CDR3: TGCGCCAGCAGCCCGACAGGTCTGAGCTCCTACGAGCAGTACTTC. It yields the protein CASSPTGLSSYEQYF.

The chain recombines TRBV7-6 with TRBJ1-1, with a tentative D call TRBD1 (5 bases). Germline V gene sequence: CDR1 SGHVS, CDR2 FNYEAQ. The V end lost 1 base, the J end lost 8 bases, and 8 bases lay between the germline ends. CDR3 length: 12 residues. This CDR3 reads CASSLVTGEAFF. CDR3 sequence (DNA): TGTGCCAGCAGCTTAGTCACAGGAGAAGCTTTCTTT. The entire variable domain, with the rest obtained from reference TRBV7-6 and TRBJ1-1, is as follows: GAGVSQSPRYKVTKRGQDVALRCDPISGHVSLYWYRQALGQGPEFLTYFNYEAQQDKSGLPNDRFSAERPEGSISTLTIQRTEQRDSAMYRCASSLVTGEAFFGQGTRLTVV.

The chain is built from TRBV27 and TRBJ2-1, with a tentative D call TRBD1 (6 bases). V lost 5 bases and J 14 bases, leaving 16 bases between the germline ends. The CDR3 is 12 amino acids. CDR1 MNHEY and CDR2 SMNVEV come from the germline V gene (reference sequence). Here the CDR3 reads CASSTPPQGEFF. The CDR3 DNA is TGTGCCAGCAGTACCCCCCCACAGGGAGAGTTCTTC.

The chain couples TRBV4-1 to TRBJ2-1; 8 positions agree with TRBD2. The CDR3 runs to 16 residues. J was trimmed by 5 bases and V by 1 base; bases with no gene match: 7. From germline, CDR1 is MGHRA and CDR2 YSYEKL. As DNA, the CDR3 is TGCGCCAGCAGCCAAGTCGACGGGAGGGCCGACAATGAGCAGTTCTTC. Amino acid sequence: CASSQVDGRADNEQFF.

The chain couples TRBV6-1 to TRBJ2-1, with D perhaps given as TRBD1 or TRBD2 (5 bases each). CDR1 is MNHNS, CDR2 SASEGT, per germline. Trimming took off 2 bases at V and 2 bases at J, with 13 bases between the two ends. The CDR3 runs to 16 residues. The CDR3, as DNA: TGTGCCAGCAGTGAACGGACCGGGACCGCCTACAATGAGCAGTTCTTC. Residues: CASSERTGTAYNEQFF.

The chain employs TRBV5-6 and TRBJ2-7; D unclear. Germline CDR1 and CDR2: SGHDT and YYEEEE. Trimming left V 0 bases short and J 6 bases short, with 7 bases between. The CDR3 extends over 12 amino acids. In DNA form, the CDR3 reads TGTGCCAGCAGCTTGGCACTGCTCGAGCAGTACTTC. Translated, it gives CASSLALLEQYF.

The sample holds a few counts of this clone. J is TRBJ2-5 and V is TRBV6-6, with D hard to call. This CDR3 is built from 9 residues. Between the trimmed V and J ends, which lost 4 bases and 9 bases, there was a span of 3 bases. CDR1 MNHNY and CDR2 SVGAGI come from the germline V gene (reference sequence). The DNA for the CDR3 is TGTGCCAGCAGTTCCCCCCAGTACTTC. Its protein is CASSSPQYF.

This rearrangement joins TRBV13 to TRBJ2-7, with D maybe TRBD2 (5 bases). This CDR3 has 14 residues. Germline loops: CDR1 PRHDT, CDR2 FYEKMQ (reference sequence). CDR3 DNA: TGTGCTACAAAAAGAGGAGGCCCCGCCTACGAGCAGTACTTC. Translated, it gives CATKRGGPAYEQYF.

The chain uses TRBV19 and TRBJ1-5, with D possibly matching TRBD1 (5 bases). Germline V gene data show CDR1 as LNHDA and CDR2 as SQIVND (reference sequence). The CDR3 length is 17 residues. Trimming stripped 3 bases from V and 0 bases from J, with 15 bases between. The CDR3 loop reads CASSMPEGTLSNQPQHF. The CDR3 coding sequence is TGTGCCAGTAGTATGCCAGAAGGGACTCTTAGCAATCAGCCCCAGCATTTT.

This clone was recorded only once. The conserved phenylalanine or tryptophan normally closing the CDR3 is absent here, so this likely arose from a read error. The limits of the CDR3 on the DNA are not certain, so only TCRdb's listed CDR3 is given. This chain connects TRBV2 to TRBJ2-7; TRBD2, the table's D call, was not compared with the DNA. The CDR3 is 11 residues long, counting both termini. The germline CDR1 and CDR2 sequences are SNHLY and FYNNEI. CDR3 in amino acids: CASLGTSGTLL.

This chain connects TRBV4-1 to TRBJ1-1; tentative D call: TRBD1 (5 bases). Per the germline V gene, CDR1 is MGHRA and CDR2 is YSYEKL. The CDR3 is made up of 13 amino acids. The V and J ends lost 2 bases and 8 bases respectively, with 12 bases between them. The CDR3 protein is CASSQSGVGEAFF. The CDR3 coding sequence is TGCGCCAGCAGCCAATCGGGGGTGGGCGAAGCTTTCTTT.

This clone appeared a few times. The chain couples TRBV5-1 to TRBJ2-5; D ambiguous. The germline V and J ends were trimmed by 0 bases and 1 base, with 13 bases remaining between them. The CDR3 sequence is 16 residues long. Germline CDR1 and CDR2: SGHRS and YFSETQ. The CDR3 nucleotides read TGCGCCAGCAGCTTGGCCAGTTCGACCTTCCAAGAGACCCAGTACTTC. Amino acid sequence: CASSLASSTFQETQYF.